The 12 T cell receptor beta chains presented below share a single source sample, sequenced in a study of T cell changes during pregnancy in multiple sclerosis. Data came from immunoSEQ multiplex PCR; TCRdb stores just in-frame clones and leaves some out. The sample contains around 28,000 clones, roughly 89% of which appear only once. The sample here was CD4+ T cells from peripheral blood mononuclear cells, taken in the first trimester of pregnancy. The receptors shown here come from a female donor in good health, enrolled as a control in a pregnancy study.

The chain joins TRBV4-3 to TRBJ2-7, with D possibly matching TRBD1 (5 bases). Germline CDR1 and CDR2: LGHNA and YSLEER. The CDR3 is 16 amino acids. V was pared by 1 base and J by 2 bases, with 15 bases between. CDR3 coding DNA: TGCGCCAGCAGCCAAGTCCTGCTCCAGGGCCCCTACGAGCAGTACTTC. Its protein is CASSQVLLQGPYEQYF.

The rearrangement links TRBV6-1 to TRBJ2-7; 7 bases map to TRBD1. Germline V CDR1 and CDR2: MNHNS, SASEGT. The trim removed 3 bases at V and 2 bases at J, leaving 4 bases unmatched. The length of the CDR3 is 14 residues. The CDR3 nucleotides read TGTGCCAGCAGTGAGACAGGGATTCCCTACGAGCAGTACTTC. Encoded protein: CASSETGIPYEQYF.

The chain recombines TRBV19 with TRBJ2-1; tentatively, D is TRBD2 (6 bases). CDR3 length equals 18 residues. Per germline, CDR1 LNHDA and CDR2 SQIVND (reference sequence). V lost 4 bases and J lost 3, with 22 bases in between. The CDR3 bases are TGTGCCAGTAGTAGGAGGGGCCCGGGTCGGGAATTCTACAATGAGCAGTTCTTC. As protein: CASSRRGPGREFYNEQFF.

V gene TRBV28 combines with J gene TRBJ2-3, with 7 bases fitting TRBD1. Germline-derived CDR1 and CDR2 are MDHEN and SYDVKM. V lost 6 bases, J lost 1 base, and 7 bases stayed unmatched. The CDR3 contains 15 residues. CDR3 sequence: CASSSTGFGTDTQYF. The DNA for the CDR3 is TGTGCCAGCAGCTCGACAGGGTTCGGCACAGATACGCAGTATTTT.

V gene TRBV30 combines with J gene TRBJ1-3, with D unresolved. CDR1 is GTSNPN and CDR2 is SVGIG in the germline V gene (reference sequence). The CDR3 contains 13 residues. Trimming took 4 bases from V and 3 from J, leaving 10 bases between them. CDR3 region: CAWTEGIGNTIYF. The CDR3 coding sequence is TGTGCCTGGACGGAGGGAATTGGAAACACCATATATTTT.

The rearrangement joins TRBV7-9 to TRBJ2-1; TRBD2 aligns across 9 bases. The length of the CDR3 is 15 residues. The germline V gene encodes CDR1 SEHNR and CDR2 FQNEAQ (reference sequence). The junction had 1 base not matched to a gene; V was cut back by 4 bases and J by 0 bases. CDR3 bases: TGTGCCAGCAGCTCACTAGCGGGCTCCTACAATGAGCAGTTCTTC. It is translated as CASSSLAGSYNEQFF.

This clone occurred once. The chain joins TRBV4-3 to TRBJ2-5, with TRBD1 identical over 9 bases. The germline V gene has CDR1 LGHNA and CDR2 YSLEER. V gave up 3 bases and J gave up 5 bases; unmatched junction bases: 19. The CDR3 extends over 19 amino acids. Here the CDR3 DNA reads TGCGCCAGCAGCCAGACAGGGGGGATCTACCCCACACAGAGCGAGACCCAGTACTTC. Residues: CASSQTGGIYPTQSETQYF.

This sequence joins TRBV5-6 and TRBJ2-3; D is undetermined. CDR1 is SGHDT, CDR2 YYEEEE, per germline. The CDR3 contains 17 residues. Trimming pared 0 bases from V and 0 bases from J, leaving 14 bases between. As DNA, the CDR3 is TGTGCCAGCAGCTTGGCATTGACGACTCCTAGCACAGATACGCAGTATTTT. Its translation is CASSLALTTPSTDTQYF.

The CDR3 sequence is CASSPEQEYQETQYF. DNA of the CDR3: TGTGCCAGCAGTCCAGAACAGGAGTACCAAGAGACCCAGTACTTC. The chain is built from TRBV28 and TRBJ2-5, with D perhaps TRBD1 (5 bases). Deletions cut 5 bases from V and 0 bases from J, with 13 bases between. CDR1 and CDR2 (germline): MDHEN, SYDVKM. The CDR3 contains 15 residues.

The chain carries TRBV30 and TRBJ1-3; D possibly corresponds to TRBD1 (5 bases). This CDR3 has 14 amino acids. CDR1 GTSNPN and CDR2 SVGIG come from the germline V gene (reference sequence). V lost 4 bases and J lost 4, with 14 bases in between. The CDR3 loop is CAWTRGGSGNTIYF. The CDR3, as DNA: TGTGCCTGGACCCGCGGGGGGTCAGGAAACACCATATATTTT.

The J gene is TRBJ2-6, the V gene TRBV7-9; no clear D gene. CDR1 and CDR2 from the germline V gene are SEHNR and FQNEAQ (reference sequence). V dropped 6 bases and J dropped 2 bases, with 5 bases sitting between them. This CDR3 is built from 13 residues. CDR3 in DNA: TGTGCCAGCAGTCGGGCTGGGGCCAACGTCCTGACTTTC. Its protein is CASSRAGANVLTF.

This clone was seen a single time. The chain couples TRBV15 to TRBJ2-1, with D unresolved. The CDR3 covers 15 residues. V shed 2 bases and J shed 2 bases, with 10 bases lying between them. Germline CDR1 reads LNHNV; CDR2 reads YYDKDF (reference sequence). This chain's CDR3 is CATSRQEFAYNEQFF. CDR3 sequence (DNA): TGTGCCACCAGCAGACAGGAATTCGCCTACAATGAGCAGTTCTTC.